These 32 T cell receptor beta chains share one sample of origin, sequenced in a study of response to subunit inactivated influenza vaccine. TCRdb processed the RT-PCR reads anew with MiXCR; each CDR3 protein has one entry. The sample consists of 450,000 to 600,000 distinct CDR3 sequences, 6.5% to 8% of them appearing once. This sample comprised PBMCs from blood, obtained about 23 months after vaccination. These TCRs come from a man aged 45-69 years who received an inactivated influenza vaccine.

This clonotype has ten or more counts. This chain links TRBV7-2 with TRBJ2-2; D possibly corresponds to TRBD1 (6 bases). Trimming removed 5 bases from V and 5 bases from J, with 12 bases in between. The germline V gene encodes CDR1 SGHTA and CDR2 FQGNSA. CDR3 length: 14 residues. The CDR3 nucleotides are TGTGCCAGCAGCCTAGGACAGTGGACCGGGGAGCTGTTTTTT. Translating it yields CASSLGQWTGELFF.

This clonotype turned up a few times. V usage is TRBV4-3 and J usage is TRBJ2-4, with TRBD1 identical over 8 bases. CDR1 is LGHNA, CDR2 YSLEER, per germline. Trimming cost V 2 bases and J 3 bases; bases outside gene matches: 3. This CDR3 contains 15 residues. The CDR3 sequence is CASSQIQGVKNIQYF. The CDR3 DNA follows: TGCGCCAGCAGCCAAATACAGGGGGTCAAAAACATTCAGTACTTC.

The rearrangement joins TRBV5-6 to TRBJ1-1; D unclear. V gave up 5 bases and J gave up 0 bases, with 11 bases separating them. CDR3 length equals 14 residues. CDR1 and CDR2 (germline): SGHDT, YYEEEE. CDR3 residues: CASSHQIMNTEAFF. CDR3 DNA sequence: TGTGCCAGCAGTCATCAGATCATGAACACTGAAGCTTTCTTT.

Many counts were recorded for this clonotype. This rearrangement joins TRBV6-5 to TRBJ2-6; 7 bases map to TRBD2. CDR3 size: 17 residues. Losses at the gene ends were 4 bases for V and 3 bases for J; bases not matched to a gene: 9. CDR1 and CDR2 (germline): MNHEY, SVGAGI. The CDR3: CASSLGGHVLGANVLTF. In DNA, the CDR3 is TGTGCCAGCAGTTTGGGAGGGCATGTACTTGGGGCCAACGTCCTGACTTTC.

This clonotype was seen many times. The V call is TRBV14, the J call TRBJ2-5, with 10 bases aligning to TRBD2. V lost 4 bases to trimming and J lost 5 bases; unmatched junction nucleotides: 16. The germline V gene encodes CDR1 SGHDN and CDR2 FVKESK. The CDR3 has 18 amino acids. CDR3: CASSPLGSLAGEWETQYF. As DNA, the CDR3 is TGTGCCAGCAGCCCCCTAGGGAGCCTAGCGGGAGAATGGGAGACCCAGTACTTC. Supplemented by reference TRBV14 and TRBJ2-5, the full variable domain reads EAGVTQFPSHSVIEKGQTVTLRCDPISGHDNLYWYRRVMGKEIKFLLHFVKESKQDESGMPNNRFLAERTGGTYSTLKVQPAELEDSGVYFCASSPLGSLAGEWETQYFGPGTRLLVL.

At least ten counts were recorded for this clonotype. The CDR3 DNA follows: TGTGCCACGCTGCGTAGCGGGGGGGCGAATGAGCAGTTCTTC. Amino acids: CATLRSGGANEQFF. The chain is built from TRBV10-3 and TRBJ2-1, with 11 nucleotides matching TRBD2. The CDR3 totals 14 residues. V lost 10 bases, J lost 7 bases, and 9 bases stayed unmatched. Per the germline V gene, CDR1 is ENHRY and CDR2 is SYGVKD.

This clonotype turned up a few times. The chain joins TRBV7-2 to TRBJ2-1, with D hard to call. Trimming removed 5 bases from V and 3 bases from J, with 14 bases in between. Germline V lookup: CDR1 SGHTA, CDR2 FQGNSA. The CDR3 has 15 residues. In DNA form, the CDR3 reads TGTGCCAGCAGCACCCGCCTGGGCAGCTACAATGAGCAGTTCTTC. Amino acid sequence: CASSTRLGSYNEQFF. The variable domain in full, completed from reference TRBV7-2 and TRBJ2-1, reads GAGVSQSPSNKVTEKGKDVELRCDPISGHTALYWYRQSLGQGLEFLIYFQGNSAPDKSGLPSDRFSAERTGGSVSTLTIQRTQQEDSAVYLCASSTRLGSYNEQFFGPGTRLTVL.

This clonotype was found a few times. The chain combines TRBV29-1 with TRBJ1-2, with 7 nucleotides matching TRBD1. Looked up from germline, CDR1 is SQVTM and CDR2 is ANQGSEA. CDR3 size: 13 residues. V lost 7 bases to trimming and J lost 3 bases; unmatched junction nucleotides: 8. CDR3 in amino acids: CSAITGDDYGYTF. The CDR3 region has the DNA TGCAGCGCTATAACAGGGGATGACTATGGCTACACCTTC.

This clonotype was observed a handful of times. The V call is TRBV20-1, the J call TRBJ2-1, with a tentative D call TRBD1 (6 bases). Germline CDR1 and CDR2: DFQATT and SNEGSKA (reference sequence). V dropped 7 bases and J dropped 6 bases, with 13 bases sitting between them. The CDR3 length is 12 residues. CDR3 nucleotides: TGCAGTGTAATTCAAGGGGGCAATGAGCAGTTCTTC. Encoded protein: CSVIQGGNEQFF.

This clonotype was counted many times. The chain carries TRBV5-1 and TRBJ1-2, with no clear D. Between the trimmed V and J ends, which lost 4 bases and 5 bases, there was a span of 12 bases. CDR1 is SGHRS and CDR2 is YFSETQ in the germline V gene. There are 13 residues in the CDR3. CDR3 amino acids: CASSPKGEYGYTF. The CDR3 region has the DNA TGCGCCAGCAGCCCAAAGGGAGAATATGGCTACACCTTC.

This clonotype has more than one count but fewer than ten. The chain combines TRBV28 with TRBJ2-5; TRBD2 aligns across 8 bases. The trim removed 3 bases at V and 9 bases at J, leaving 18 bases unmatched. There are 17 residues in the CDR3. Germline V gene sequence: CDR1 MDHEN, CDR2 SYDVKM. CDR3 protein: CASSFTSGPSAMGAQYF. CDR3 nucleotide sequence: TGTGCCAGCAGTTTTACTAGCGGCCCGTCCGCAATGGGGGCCCAGTACTTC. The full variable domain, rest sourced from reference TRBV28 and TRBJ2-5, is DVKVTQSSRYLVKRTGEKVFLECVQDMDHENMFWYRQDPGLGLRLIYFSYDVKMKEKGDIPEGYSVSREKKERFSLILESASTNQTSMYLCASSFTSGPSAMGAQYFGPGTRLLVL.

There are many counts of this clonotype. This rearrangement joins TRBV20-1 to TRBJ1-5, with TRBD1 as a possible D gene (6 bases). The CDR3 contains 14 residues. V was trimmed by 4 bases and J by 10 bases, leaving 20 bases between them. Germline values: CDR1 DFQATT, CDR2 SNEGSKA (reference sequence). CDR3 residues: CSAISPQGMHPQHF. The CDR3 DNA follows: TGCAGTGCTATAAGTCCACAGGGAATGCACCCCCAGCATTTT.

This clonotype was counted between two and nine times. The chain is built from TRBV6-5 and TRBJ2-1; no reliable D call. This CDR3 comprises 13 residues. Trimming left V 3 bases short and J 4 bases short, with 7 bases between. Germline CDR1 is MNHEY and CDR2 is SVGAGI. The CDR3 protein is CASSYDLYNEQFF. As DNA, the CDR3 is TGTGCCAGCAGTTATGACCTGTACAATGAGCAGTTCTTC.

This clonotype was counted between two and nine times. The V gene is TRBV28, the J gene TRBJ1-4; 7 bases are shared with TRBD1. This CDR3 has 15 residues. CDR1 is MDHEN, CDR2 SYDVKM, per germline. V shed 5 bases and J 7 bases; nucleotides not matched to a gene: 10. The CDR3 DNA is TGTGCCAGCAGTCTCCGGACAGGTCGGGGTGAAAAACTGTTTTTT. The encoded protein is CASSLRTGRGEKLFF.

The sample holds a few counts of this clonotype. This rearrangement joins TRBV10-3 to TRBJ1-2; TRBD1 might be the D (6 bases). Germline V gene data show CDR1 as ENHRY and CDR2 as SYGVKD. V dropped 3 bases and J dropped 6 bases, with 11 bases sitting between them. This CDR3 spans 13 amino acids. The CDR3 protein is CAISEGAGDGYTF. The CDR3 DNA reads as TGTGCCATCAGTGAAGGGGCAGGGGATGGCTACACCTTC.

V is TRBV9 and J is TRBJ2-4, with a possible D match to TRBD2 (6 bases). V shed 6 bases and J shed 2 bases, with 15 bases lying between them. The CDR3 contains 15 residues. CDR1 and CDR2 (germline): SGDLS, YYNGEE. This chain's CDR3 is CASTPGGEPKNIQYF. CDR3 coding DNA: TGTGCCAGCACCCCTGGAGGGGAGCCCAAAAACATTCAGTACTTC.

Comments on this clonotype: A read error may be the cause here, since a much bigger clone is one base away. The gene calls are TRBV4-2 and TRBJ1-2; 7 nucleotides agree with TRBD1. The CDR3 spans 16 residues. Germline values: CDR1 LGHNA, CDR2 YNFKEQ. CDR3 amino acids: CASSQDLSRGLSGYTF. CDR3 coding DNA: TGTGCCAGCAGCCAAGATCTAAGCAGGGGGTTATCTGGCTACACATTC.

This clonotype was found a few times. The chain employs TRBV7-9 and TRBJ2-4; TRBD1 matches 7 bases. The V segment lost 5 bases and the J segment 1 base; nucleotides outside the gene matches: 8. The CDR3 sequence is 16 residues long. Germline CDR1 is SEHNR and CDR2 is FQNEAQ (reference sequence). The DNA of the CDR3 is TGTGCCAGCAGCACTACAGGGGCATCTGCCAAAAACATTCAGTACTTC. This gives the protein CASSTTGASAKNIQYF.

V is TRBV20-1 and J is TRBJ2-3, with 13 bases fitting TRBD2. The CDR3 extends over 18 amino acids. Trimming cost V 1 base and J 5 bases; bases outside gene matches: 12. Germline V gene sequence: CDR1 DFQATT, CDR2 SNEGSKA (reference sequence). CDR3 protein: CSARGFGLAGAGGDTQYF. The CDR3 nucleotides read TGCAGTGCTAGAGGCTTCGGACTAGCGGGAGCTGGTGGAGATACGCAGTATTTT.

This clonotype has ten or more counts. The chain links TRBV4-3 to TRBJ1-4; D remains unclear. Germline V gene lookup returns CDR1 LGHNA and CDR2 YSLEER. The CDR3 covers 15 residues. V was pared by 0 bases and J by 5 bases, with 10 bases between. The CDR3 DNA reads TGCGCCAGCAGCCAAGATCCGGCACGCAATGAAAAACTGTTTTTT. Amino acids: CASSQDPARNEKLFF.

This clonotype was observed a few times. The chain recombines TRBV14 with TRBJ2-7; the D gene could be TRBD1 or TRBD2 (7 bases each). The CDR3 sequence is 15 residues long. V was shortened by 1 base and J by 2 bases, with 12 bases between the two germline ends. Per germline, CDR1 SGHDN and CDR2 FVKESK. CDR3 residues: CASSQGQGGPYEQYF. As DNA, the CDR3 is TGTGCCAGCAGCCAAGGACAGGGAGGGCCCTACGAGCAGTACTTC.

With respect to this clonotype: An end of the junction does not agree with germline; a read error may underlie this. The chain is built from TRBV20-1 and TRBJ2-1, with 8 bases aligning to TRBD2. Germline loops: CDR1 DFQATT, CDR2 SNEGSKA (reference sequence). The CDR3 loop spans 17 amino acids. The CDR3 here is CCASSRLGREDYNEQFF. For the CDR3, the DNA is TGCTGTGCTAGTTCCCGCCTAGGGCGGGAGGACTACAATGAGCAGTTCTTC.

This clonotype has a count of ten or more. The rearrangement uses TRBV20-1 and TRBJ2-1; TRBD1 or TRBD2 may be the D gene (5 bases each). The length of the CDR3 is 12 residues. Trimming pared 5 bases from V and 8 bases from J, leaving 13 bases between. Per germline, CDR1 DFQATT and CDR2 SNEGSKA (reference sequence). CDR3: CSALRGRDEQFF. The DNA of the CDR3 is TGCAGTGCTCTCCGGGGCAGGGATGAGCAGTTCTTC.

This clonotype has ten or more counts. The chain employs TRBV5-1 and TRBJ2-7; 12 bases agree with TRBD1. CDR3 length: 15 residues. V lost 4 bases and J lost 2; bases outside the gene matches: 4. CDR1 and CDR2 (germline): SGHRS, YFSETQ. The CDR3 here is CASSIGTGGAYEQYF. The CDR3 DNA reads as TGCGCCAGCAGCATTGGGACAGGGGGCGCCTACGAGCAGTACTTC.

This clonotype appeared many times. The chain employs TRBV29-1 and TRBJ2-2; D remains ambiguous. The CDR3 is 12 amino acids. Germline V gene sequence: CDR1 SQVTM, CDR2 ANQGSEA. Trimming shortened V by 3 bases and J by 6 bases, and 8 bases separated the two germline ends. CDR3 sequence reads: CSVDAGAGELFF. The CDR3, as DNA: TGCAGCGTTGACGCAGGTGCCGGGGAGCTGTTTTTT.

The V and J genes are TRBV20-1 and TRBJ2-7; D is uncertain. With 6 bases removed from V and 5 bases from J, the gap between germline ends came to 14 bases. Germline values: CDR1 DFQATT, CDR2 SNEGSKA (reference sequence). This CDR3 spans 12 amino acids. Written as DNA, the CDR3 is TGCAGTGCCCACCGCCCAACGGACGAGCAGTACTTC. This encodes CSAHRPTDEQYF.

This clonotype was found many times. The J gene is TRBJ2-1, the V gene TRBV6-5; TRBD2 is a possible D gene (6 bases). The CDR3 totals 15 residues. The germline V and J ends were trimmed by 7 bases and 5 bases, with 18 bases remaining between them. The germline CDR1 and CDR2 sequences are MNHEY and SVGAGI. The CDR3 DNA is TGTGCCAGCAAGCGTCCGGGACTTCCTGACAATGAGCAGTTCTTC. Translated: CASKRPGLPDNEQFF.

This sequence joins TRBV12-3 or TRBV12-4 and TRBJ1-6; possible D gene TRBD1, 5 bases. V lost 1 base to trimming and J lost 9 bases, with 16 bases between them. CDR3 length: 16 amino acids. The CDR3 loop is CASSLGSGVRFSPLHF. CDR3 nucleotide sequence: TGTGCCAGCAGTTTAGGGTCGGGGGTCCGGTTTTCACCCCTCCACTTT.

This clonotype was counted ten times or more. The gene calls are TRBV29-1 and TRBJ2-1, with 7 bases lining up with TRBD1. The CDR3 runs 15 residues. J lost 6 bases, V lost 4 bases, and 12 bases had no gene match. From germline, CDR1 is SQVTM and CDR2 ANQGSEA. The CDR3 coding sequence is TGCAGCGTTGGCTCTCTACAGGGGATCTCCAATGAGCAGTTCTTC. This codes for CSVGSLQGISNEQFF.

This clonotype has a count of ten or more. The chain employs TRBV12-3 or TRBV12-4 and TRBJ1-1, with TRBD1 matching over 7 bases. The CDR3 extends over 14 amino acids. V trimming: 6 bases; J trimming: 2 bases; junction bases outside the gene matches: 6. As DNA, the CDR3 is TGTGCCAGCAGCTTGGGGACAGCAAACACTGAAGCTTTCTTT. It specifies CASSLGTANTEAFF.

In this sample, this clonotype turned up many times. The J gene is TRBJ2-1, the V gene TRBV7-2; D remains ambiguous. The CDR3 has 14 amino acids. Between the trimmed V and J ends, which lost 0 bases and 4 bases, there was a span of 7 bases. The V gene's germline CDR1 is SGHTA and CDR2 FQGNSA. CDR3 in amino acids: CASSLAKEYNEQFF. CDR3 coding DNA: TGTGCCAGCAGCTTAGCGAAAGAATACAATGAGCAGTTCTTC.

This clonotype was found a few times. The chain joins TRBV28 to TRBJ1-4; D uncertain. The CDR3 sequence is 14 residues long. CDR1 is MDHEN, CDR2 SYDVKM, per germline. Trimming removed 6 bases from V and 8 bases from J, with 16 bases in between. The CDR3 protein is CASSTPQREEKLFF. CDR3 sequence (DNA): TGTGCCAGCAGCACGCCTCAACGGGAGGAAAAACTGTTTTTT.